The rows below give T cell receptor beta chains drawn from one sample of a study of T cell responses to AZD1222 COVID-19 vaccine. Profiling relied on immunoSEQ multiplex PCR, and the TCRdb table lists in-frame clones only, not all of them. The data contain 80,000 or so clones, 70% to 90% of them singletons. The sequences come from peripheral blood, collected on day 0 of MenACWY control vaccination. These receptors were taken from an adult in good health. CDR3s include the opening cysteine and the closing phenylalanine or tryptophan. A clone size is listed for some rows: how often the clone was seen (once, few, many), or a class if it is expanded.

J: TRBJ1-3; V: TRBV7-9; size: NA; CDR3: CASSLEGYLGNTIYF
J: TRBJ2-7; V: TRBV6-5; size: few; CDR3: CASSYSLLAGDYEQYF
J: TRBJ1-1; V: TRBV19; size: NA; CDR3: CASIDRAGNTEAFF
J: TRBJ2-3; V: TRBV27; size: NA; CDR3: CASKGYLNQGDTQYF
J: TRBJ1-6; V: TRBV6-6; size: once; CDR3: CASRTGQASGPLHF
J: TRBJ1-2; V: TRBV12-3/TRBV12-4; size: NA; CDR3: CASSLAEGYGYTF
J: TRBJ2-7; V: TRBV2; size: few; CDR3: CASSEGQGSFYEQYF
J: TRBJ1-5; V: TRBV4-1; size: NA; CDR3: CASSQDRGSNSNQPQHF
J: TRBJ1-1; V: TRBV5-6; size: NA; CDR3: CASSLQGVSEAFF
J: TRBJ2-1; V: TRBV27; size: NA; CDR3: CASRQGVNNEQFF
J: TRBJ1-2; V: TRBV30; size: NA; CDR3: CAWSTGQSHGRYTF
J: TRBJ1-1; V: TRBV5-1; size: few; CDR3: CASSLQGGNTEAFF
J: TRBJ1-3; V: TRBV5-5; size: NA; CDR3: CASSLVAGAGNTIYF
J: TRBJ1-2; V: TRBV5-1; size: NA; CDR3: CASSFDRAGGYTF
J: TRBJ2-5; V: TRBV11-2; size: NA; CDR3: CATRDRGVGAETQYF
J: TRBJ2-7; V: TRBV11-1; size: NA; CDR3: CASTEGQGASYEQYF
J: TRBJ1-4; V: TRBV6-1; size: NA; CDR3: CASSEWTLGKLFF
J: TRBJ1-5; V: TRBV4-2; size: NA; CDR3: CASSQDAGPTNQPQHF
J: TRBJ2-7; V: TRBV10-3; size: once; CDR3: CAISDQGRVNEQYF
J: TRBJ2-2; V: TRBV19; size: NA; CDR3: CASRFVAGDTGELFF
J: TRBJ1-2; V: TRBV7-9; size: NA; CDR3: CASSFGTERGYTF
J: TRBJ1-5; V: TRBV28; size: NA; CDR3: CASSFGGTYSNQPQHF
J: TRBJ2-1; V: TRBV5-4; size: once; CDR3: CASSLQLGSEQFF
J: TRBJ1-2; V: TRBV10-3; size: NA; CDR3: CAISVSGQDYGYTF
J: TRBJ1-1; V: TRBV4-1; size: NA; CDR3: CASSHGDGRLNTEAFF
J: TRBJ1-2; V: TRBV7-2; size: NA; CDR3: CASSEGAGIVSGYTF
J: TRBJ2-5; V: TRBV19; size: few; CDR3: CASRGRQKETQYF
J: TRBJ2-2; V: TRBV19; size: NA; CDR3: CASSILATNTGELFF
J: TRBJ2-3; V: TRBV7-3; size: NA; CDR3: CASSSRGARTDTQYF
J: TRBJ2-7; V: TRBV7-3; size: NA; CDR3: CASSLRTGTMASSYEQYF
J: TRBJ1-4; V: TRBV12-3/TRBV12-4; size: NA; CDR3: CASSDRDEKLFF
J: TRBJ1-1; V: TRBV19; size: many; CDR3: CASREGGWTEAFF
J: TRBJ1-4; V: TRBV19; size: NA; CDR3: CATRAPRRRANEKLFF
J: TRBJ1-2; V: TRBV12-3/TRBV12-4; size: NA; CDR3: CASSRTVYGYTF
J: TRBJ2-2; V: TRBV7-2; size: NA; CDR3: CASTTSGGFAGELFF
J: TRBJ1-1; V: TRBV7-9; size: NA; CDR3: CASSVQGNTEAFF
J: TRBJ2-6; V: TRBV7-2; size: NA; CDR3: CASSPEQGISGANVLTF
J: TRBJ2-7; V: TRBV5-1; size: NA; CDR3: CASSSPSGGIYEQYF
J: TRBJ1-2; V: TRBV10-3; size: once; CDR3: CAISGRDRASYTF
J: TRBJ1-4; V: TRBV9; size: NA; CDR3: CASSGGAGKKLFF
J: TRBJ2-5; V: TRBV6-5; size: NA; CDR3: CASSYGTGQETQYF
J: TRBJ2-5; V: TRBV10-2; size: once; CDR3: CASMVGGGLGETQYF
J: TRBJ1-1; V: TRBV5-6; size: once; CDR3: CASSLLQANSEAFF
J: TRBJ1-1; V: TRBV7-2; size: NA; CDR3: CASSLVVGTNTEAFF
J: TRBJ2-2; V: TRBV7-9; size: NA; CDR3: CASSRLGDTGELFF
J: TRBJ1-2; V: TRBV9; size: NA; CDR3: CASSVVGGANYGYTF
J: TRBJ2-5; V: TRBV11-3; size: NA; CDR3: CASSLMVGGALETQYF
J: TRBJ1-2; V: TRBV6-5; size: NA; CDR3: CASRAGTASYGYTF
J: TRBJ1-2; V: TRBV11-2; size: NA; CDR3: CASSPQGGTGSGYTF